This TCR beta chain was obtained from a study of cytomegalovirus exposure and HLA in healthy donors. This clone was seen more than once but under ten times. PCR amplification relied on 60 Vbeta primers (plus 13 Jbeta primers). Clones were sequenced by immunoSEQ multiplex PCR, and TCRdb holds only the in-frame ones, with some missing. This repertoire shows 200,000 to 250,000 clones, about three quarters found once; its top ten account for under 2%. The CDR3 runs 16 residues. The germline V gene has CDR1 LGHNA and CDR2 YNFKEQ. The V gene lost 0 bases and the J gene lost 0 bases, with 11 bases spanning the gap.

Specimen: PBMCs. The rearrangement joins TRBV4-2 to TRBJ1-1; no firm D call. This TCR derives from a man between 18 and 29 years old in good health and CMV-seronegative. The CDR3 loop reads CASSQDRPDVNTEAFF. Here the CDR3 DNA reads TGTGCCAGCAGCCAAGATCGCCCAGATGTGAACACTGAAGCTTTCTTT.